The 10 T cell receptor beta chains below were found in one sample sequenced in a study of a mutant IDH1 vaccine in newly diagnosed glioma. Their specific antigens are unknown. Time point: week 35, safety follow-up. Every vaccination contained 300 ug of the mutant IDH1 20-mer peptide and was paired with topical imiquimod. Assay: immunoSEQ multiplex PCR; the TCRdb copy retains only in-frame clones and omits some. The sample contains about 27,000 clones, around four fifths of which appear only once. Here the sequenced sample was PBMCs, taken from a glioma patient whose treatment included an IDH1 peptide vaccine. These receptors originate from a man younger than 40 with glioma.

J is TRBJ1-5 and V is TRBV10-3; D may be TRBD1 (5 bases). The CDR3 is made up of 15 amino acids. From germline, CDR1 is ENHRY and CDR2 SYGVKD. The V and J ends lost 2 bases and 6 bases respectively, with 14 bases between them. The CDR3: CAISEEGRLGQPQHF. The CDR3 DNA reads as TGTGCCATCAGTGAGGAGGGGAGGTTGGGTCAGCCCCAGCATTTT.

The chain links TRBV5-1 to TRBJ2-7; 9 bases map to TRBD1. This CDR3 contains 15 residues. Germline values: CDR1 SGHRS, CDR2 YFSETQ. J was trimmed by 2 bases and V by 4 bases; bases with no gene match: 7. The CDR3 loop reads CASSGSGQGTYEQYF. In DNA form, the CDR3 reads TGCGCCAGCAGCGGGTCGGGACAGGGAACCTACGAGCAGTACTTC.

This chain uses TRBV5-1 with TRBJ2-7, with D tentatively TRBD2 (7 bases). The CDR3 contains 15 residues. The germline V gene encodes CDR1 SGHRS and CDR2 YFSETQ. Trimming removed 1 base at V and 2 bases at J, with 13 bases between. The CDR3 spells CASSLSGGTPYEQYF. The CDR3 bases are TGCGCCAGCAGCTTGTCCGGGGGGACACCCTACGAGCAGTACTTC.

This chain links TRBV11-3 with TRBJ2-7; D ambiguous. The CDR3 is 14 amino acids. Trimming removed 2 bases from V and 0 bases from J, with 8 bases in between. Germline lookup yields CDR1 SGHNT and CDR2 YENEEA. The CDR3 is CASSLFPGSYEQYF. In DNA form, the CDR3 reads TGTGCCAGCAGCTTATTTCCGGGCTCCTACGAGCAGTACTTC.

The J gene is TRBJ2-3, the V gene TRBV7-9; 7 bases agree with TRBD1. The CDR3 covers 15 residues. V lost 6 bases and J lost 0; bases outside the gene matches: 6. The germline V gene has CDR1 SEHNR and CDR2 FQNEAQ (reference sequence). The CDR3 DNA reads TGTGCCAGCAGACAAGGACAGGCGAGCACAGATACGCAGTATTTT. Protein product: CASRQGQASTDTQYF.

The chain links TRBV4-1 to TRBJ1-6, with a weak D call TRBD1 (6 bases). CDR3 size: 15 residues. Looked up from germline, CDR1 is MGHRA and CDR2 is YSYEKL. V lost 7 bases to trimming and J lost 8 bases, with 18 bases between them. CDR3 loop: CASTLSGGRDSPLHF. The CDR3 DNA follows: TGCGCCAGCACCCTATCGGGGGGCAGGGATTCACCCCTCCACTTT.

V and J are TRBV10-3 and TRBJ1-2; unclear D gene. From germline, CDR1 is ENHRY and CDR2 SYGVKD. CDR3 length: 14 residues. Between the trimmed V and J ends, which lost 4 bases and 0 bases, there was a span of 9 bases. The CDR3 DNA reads TGTGCCATCAGTGTCAATCCTACTAACTATGGCTACACCTTC. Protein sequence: CAISVNPTNYGYTF.

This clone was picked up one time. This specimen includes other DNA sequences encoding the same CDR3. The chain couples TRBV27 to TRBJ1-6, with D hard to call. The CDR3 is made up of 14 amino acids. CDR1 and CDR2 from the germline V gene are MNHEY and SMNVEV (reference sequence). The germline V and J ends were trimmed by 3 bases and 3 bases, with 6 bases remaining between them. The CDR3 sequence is CASSLSSYNSPLHF. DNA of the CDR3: TGTGCCAGCAGTTTGTCCAGCTATAATTCACCCCTCCACTTT.

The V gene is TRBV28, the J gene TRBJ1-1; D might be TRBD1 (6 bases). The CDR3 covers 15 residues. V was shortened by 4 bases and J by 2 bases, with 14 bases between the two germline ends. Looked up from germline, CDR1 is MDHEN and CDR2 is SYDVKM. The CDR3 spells CASSSEAGVNTEAFF. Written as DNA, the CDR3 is TGTGCCAGCAGTTCCGAGGCAGGGGTCAACACTGAAGCTTTCTTT.

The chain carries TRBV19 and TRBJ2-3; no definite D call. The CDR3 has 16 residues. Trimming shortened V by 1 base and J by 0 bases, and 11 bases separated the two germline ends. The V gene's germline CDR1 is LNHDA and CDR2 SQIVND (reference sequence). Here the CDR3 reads CASSIGYSLSTDTQYF. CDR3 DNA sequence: TGTGCCAGTAGTATAGGGTACAGCCTCAGCACAGATACGCAGTATTTT. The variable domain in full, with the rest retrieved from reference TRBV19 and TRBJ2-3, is DGGITQSPKYLFRKEGQNVTLSCEQNLNHDAMYWYRQDPGQGLRLIYYSQIVNDFQKGDIAEGYSVSREKKESFPLTVTSAQKNPTAFYLCASSIGYSLSTDTQYFGPGTRLTVL.